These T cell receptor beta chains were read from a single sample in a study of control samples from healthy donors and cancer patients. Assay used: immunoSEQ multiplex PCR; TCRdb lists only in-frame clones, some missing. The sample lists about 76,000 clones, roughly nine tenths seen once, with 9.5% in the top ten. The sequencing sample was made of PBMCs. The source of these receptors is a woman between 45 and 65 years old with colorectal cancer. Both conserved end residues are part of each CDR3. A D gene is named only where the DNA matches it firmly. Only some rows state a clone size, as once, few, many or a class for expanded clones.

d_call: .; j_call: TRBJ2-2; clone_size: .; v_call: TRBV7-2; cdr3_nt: TGTGCCAGCAGCCCTTCGGGCCTCCGGAGCACCGGGGAGCTGTTTTTT; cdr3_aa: CASSPSGLRSTGELFF
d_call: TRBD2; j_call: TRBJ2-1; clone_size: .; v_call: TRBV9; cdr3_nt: TGTGCCAGCAGCGTACCGGGGACGGGGGGGTTTAGTTCCTACAATGAGCAGTTCTTC; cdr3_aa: CASSVPGTGGFSSYNEQFF
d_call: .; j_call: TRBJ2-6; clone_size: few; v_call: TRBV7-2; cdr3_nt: TGTGCCAGCAGCTTAGGAGACGGGCCCTCTGGGGCCAACGTCCTGACTTTC; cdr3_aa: CASSLGDGPSGANVLTF
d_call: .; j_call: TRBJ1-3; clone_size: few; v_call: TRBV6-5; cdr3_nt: TGTGGAGCACGGGTGCACTCTGGAAACACCATATATTTT; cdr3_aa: CGARVHSGNTIYF
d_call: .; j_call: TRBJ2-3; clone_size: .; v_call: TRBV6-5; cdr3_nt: TGTGCCAGCAGAACCGGCGGGTTAGATACGCAGTATTTT; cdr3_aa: CASRTGGLDTQYF
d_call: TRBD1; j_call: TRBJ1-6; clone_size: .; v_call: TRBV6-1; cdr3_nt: TGTGCCAGCAGTGACCAATGGACAGGGGGTCTCTCACCCCTCCACTTT; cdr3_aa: CASSDQWTGGLSPLHF
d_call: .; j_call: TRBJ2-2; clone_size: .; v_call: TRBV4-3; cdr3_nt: TGCGCCAGCAGCCCAACTCAGGGCATGAACACCGGGGAGCTGTTTTTT; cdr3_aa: CASSPTQGMNTGELFF
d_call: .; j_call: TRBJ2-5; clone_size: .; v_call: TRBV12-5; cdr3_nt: TGTGCTAGTGGCCCCGGTGGAAGGGAGACCCAGTACTTC; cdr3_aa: CASGPGGRETQYF
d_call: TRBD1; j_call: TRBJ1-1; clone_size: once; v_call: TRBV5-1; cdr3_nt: TGCGCCAGCAGCATCCTGACAGGGGGCCGCACTGAAGCTTTCTTT; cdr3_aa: CASSILTGGRTEAFF
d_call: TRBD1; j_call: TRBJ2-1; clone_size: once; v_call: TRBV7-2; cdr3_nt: TGTGCCAGCAGCTCAGGACAGGGAGCCTACAATGAGCAGTTCTTC; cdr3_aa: CASSSGQGAYNEQFF
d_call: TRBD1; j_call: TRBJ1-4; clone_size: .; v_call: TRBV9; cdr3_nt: TGTGCCAGCAGCGTAGGGGGACAGGGAACTGAAAAACTGTTTTTT; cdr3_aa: CASSVGGQGTEKLFF
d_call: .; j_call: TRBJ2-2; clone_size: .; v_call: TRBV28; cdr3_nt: TGTGCCAGCAGACCTGGGGGCCTCACCGGGGAGCTGTTTTTT; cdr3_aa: CASRPGGLTGELFF
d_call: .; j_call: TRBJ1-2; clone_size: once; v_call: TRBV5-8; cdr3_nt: TGTGCCAGCAGGTCCGGGACTTATGGCTACACCTTC; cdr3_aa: CASRSGTYGYTF
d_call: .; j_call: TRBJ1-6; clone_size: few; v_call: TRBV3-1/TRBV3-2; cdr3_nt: TGTGCCAGCAGCCAAGATTTCGTAGGTTCACCCCTCCACTTT; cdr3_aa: CASSQDFVGSPLHF
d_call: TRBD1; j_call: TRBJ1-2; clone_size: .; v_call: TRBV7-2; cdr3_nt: TGTGCCAGCAGCTTAGGGTGGGGACAGGGCGGCACTAACTATGGCTACACCTTC; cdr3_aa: CASSLGWGQGGTNYGYTF
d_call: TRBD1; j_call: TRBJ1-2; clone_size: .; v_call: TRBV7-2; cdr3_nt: TGTGCCAGCAGCTGGGACAGCTATGGCTACACCTTC; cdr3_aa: CASSWDSYGYTF
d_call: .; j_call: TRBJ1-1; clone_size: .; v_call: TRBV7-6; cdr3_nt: TGTGCCAGCAGCTACACAGAGAACACTGAAGCTTTCTTT; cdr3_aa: CASSYTENTEAFF
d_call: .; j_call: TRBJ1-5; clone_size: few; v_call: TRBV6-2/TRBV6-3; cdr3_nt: TGTGCCAGCAGTAATCGGCCCAATCAGCCCCAGCATTTT; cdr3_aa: CASSNRPNQPQHF
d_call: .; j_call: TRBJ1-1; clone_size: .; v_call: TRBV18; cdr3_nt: TGTGCCAGCTCACGTACAGGAGGCGGCACTGAAGCTTTCTTT; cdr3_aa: CASSRTGGGTEAFF
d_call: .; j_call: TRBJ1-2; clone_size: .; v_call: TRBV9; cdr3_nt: TGTGCCAGCAGCGTAGAGGGACTATATGGCTACACCTTC; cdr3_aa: CASSVEGLYGYTF
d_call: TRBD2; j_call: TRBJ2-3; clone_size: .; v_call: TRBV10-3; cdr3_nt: TGTGCCATCAAGCGGGGGGGATACACAGATACGCAGTATTTT; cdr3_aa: CAIKRGGYTDTQYF
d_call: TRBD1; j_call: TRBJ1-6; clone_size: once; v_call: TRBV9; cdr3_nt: TGTGCCAGCAGCAATGGACAGGTCGGTAATTCACCCCTCCACTTT; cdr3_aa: CASSNGQVGNSPLHF
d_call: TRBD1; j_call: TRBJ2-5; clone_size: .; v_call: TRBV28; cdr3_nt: TGTGCCACGTGGGACAGCCAAGAGACCCAGTACTTC; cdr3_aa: CATWDSQETQYF
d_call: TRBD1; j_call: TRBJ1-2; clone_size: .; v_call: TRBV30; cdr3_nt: TGTGCCTGGAGTCTTTACAGGGGTGGCTACACCTTC; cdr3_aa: CAWSLYRGGYTF
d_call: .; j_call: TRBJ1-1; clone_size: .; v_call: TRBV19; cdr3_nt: TGTGCCAGTAGTAGGGCCGACAGGCCCCTCACTGAAGCTTTCTTT; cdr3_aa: CASSRADRPLTEAFF
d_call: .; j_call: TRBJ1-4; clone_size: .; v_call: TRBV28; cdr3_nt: TGTGCCAGCAGTTTATCCGGCGATAAACTGTTTTTT; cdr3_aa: CASSLSGDKLFF
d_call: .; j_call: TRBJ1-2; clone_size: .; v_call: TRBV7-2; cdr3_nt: TGTGCCAGCAGCTTGACAGGTACCTACTATGGCTACACCTTC; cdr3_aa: CASSLTGTYYGYTF
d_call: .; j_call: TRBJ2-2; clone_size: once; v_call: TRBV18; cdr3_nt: TGTGCCAGCTCACCACTTCAAATGGTCAGCGGGGAGCTGTTTTTT; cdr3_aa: CASSPLQMVSGELFF
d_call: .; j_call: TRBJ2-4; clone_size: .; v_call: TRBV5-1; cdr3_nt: TGCGCCAGCAGCTTGGAGCAGACGGACATTCAGTACTTC; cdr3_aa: CASSLEQTDIQYF
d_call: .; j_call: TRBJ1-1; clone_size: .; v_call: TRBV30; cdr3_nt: TGTGCCTGGAGGCAGTCAGGGAACACTGAAGCTTTCTTT; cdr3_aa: CAWRQSGNTEAFF
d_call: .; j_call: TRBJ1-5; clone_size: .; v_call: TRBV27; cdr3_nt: TGTGCCAGCAGTTTAAGGGGGAGGGCCGATCAGCCCCAGCATTTT; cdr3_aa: CASSLRGRADQPQHF
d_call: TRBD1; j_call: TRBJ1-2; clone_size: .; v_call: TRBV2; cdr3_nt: TGTGCCAGCAGACGCACAGGGGTCTATGGCTACACCTTC; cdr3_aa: CASRRTGVYGYTF
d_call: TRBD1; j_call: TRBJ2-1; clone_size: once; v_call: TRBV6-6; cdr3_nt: TGTGCCAGTACTCGGACAGGGGGCTTCTACAATGAGCAGTTCTTC; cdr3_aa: CASTRTGGFYNEQFF
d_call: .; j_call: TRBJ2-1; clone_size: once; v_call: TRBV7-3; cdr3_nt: TGTGCCAGCAGCTTATCTTCCACGGGGGAGCAGTTCTTC; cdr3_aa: CASSLSSTGEQFF
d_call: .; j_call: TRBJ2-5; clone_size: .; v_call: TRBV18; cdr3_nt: TGTGCCAGCTCACCTCCCGGGTTGCAAGAGACCCAGTACTTC; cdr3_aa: CASSPPGLQETQYF
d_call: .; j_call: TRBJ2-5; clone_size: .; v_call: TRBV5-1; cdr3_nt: TGCGCCAGTACCGACAGCCAAGAGACCCAGTACTTC; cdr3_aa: CASTDSQETQYF
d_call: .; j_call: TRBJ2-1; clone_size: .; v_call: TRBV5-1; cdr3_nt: TGCGCCAGCAGCTTGGGCCCCACCGGCAATGAGCAGTTCTTC; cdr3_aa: CASSLGPTGNEQFF